This T cell receptor beta chain was documented in a study of a mutant IDH1 vaccine in newly diagnosed glioma. The wider study: Onset of vaccination occurred 4-6 weeks following radiotherapy alone, or with temozolomide cycles. Every participant had undergone radiotherapy, temozolomide, or both before, and most underwent both. Study-level findings and limits: Top-clonotype changes in peripheral T cells seemed unrelated to pseudoprogression.

Profiled with immunoSEQ multiplex PCR; TCRdb holds only in-frame clones, not every one. The table has approximately 60,000 clones, 86% seen once; the top ten hold 1.5% to 2%. Notes on this clone: Its antigen is unidentified.

The time point was: week 35, safety follow-up. A single vaccine dose contained 300 ug of mutant IDH1 20-mer peptide, and topical imiquimod was used with it. The patients received vaccinations eight times, in weeks 1, 3, 5, 7, 11, 15, 19 and 23. Sequencing used PBMCs, obtained from a glioma patient whose treatment included an IDH1 peptide vaccine. The receptor was derived from a man aged 35-49 years with glioma.

The CDR3 region has the DNA TGCAGCGTCCAATTTAGACTAGCGGGAGGGAATGAGCAGTTCTTC. This sequence encodes CSVQFRLAGGNEQFF. The genes are TRBV29-1 and TRBJ2-1, with 14 bases lining up with TRBD2. Germline assignment: CDR1 SQVTM and CDR2 ANQGSEA. V lost 6 bases to trimming and J lost 7 bases; unmatched junction nucleotides: 8. CDR3 length: 15 amino acids.